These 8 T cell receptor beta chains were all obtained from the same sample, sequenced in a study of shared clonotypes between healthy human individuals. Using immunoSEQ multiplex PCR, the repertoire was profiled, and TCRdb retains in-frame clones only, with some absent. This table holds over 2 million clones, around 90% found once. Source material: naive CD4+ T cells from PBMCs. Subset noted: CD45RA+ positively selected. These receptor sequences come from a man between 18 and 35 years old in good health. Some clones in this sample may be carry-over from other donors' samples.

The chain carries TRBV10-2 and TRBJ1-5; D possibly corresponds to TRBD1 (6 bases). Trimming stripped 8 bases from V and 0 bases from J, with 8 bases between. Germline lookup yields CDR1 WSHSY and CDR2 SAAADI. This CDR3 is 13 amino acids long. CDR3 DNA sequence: TGCGCCAGCCAGGACAGTAGCAATCAGCCCCAGCATTTT. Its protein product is CASQDSSNQPQHF.

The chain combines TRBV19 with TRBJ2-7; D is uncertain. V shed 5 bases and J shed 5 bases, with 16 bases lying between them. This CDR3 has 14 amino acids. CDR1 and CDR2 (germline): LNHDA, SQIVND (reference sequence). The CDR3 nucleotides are TGTGCCAGTAGTTCGACCCAAACCTTGGACGAGCAGTACTTC. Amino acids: CASSSTQTLDEQYF. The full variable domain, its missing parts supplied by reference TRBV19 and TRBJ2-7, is DGGITQSPKYLFRKEGQNVTLSCEQNLNHDAMYWYRQDPGQGLRLIYYSQIVNDFQKGDIAEGYSVSREKKESFPLTVTSAQKNPTAFYLCASSSTQTLDEQYFGPGTRLTVT.

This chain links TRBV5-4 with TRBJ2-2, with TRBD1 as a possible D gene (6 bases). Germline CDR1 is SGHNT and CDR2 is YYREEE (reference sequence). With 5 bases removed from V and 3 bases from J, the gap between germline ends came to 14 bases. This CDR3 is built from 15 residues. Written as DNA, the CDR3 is TGTGCCAGCAGACGAACAGGGTCGGACACCGGGGAGCTGTTTTTT. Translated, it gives CASRRTGSDTGELFF.

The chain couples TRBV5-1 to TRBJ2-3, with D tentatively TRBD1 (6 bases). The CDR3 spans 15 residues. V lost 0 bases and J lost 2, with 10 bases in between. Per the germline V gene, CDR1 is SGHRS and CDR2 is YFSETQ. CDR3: CASSLERGYTDTQYF. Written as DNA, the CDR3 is TGCGCCAGCAGCTTGGAAAGGGGGTACACAGATACGCAGTATTTT.

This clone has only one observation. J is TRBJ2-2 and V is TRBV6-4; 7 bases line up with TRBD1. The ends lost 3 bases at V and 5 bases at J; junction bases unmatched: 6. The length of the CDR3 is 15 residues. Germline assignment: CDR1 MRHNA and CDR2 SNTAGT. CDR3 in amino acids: CASSDIPRGTGELFF. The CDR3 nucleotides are TGTGCCAGCAGTGATATCCCCAGGGGGACCGGGGAGCTGTTTTTT.

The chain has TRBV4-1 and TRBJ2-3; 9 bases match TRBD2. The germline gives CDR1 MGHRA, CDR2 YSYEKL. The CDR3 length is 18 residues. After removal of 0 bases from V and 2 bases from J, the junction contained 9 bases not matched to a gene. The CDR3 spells CASSQELRTSVLTDTQYF. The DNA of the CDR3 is TGCGCCAGCAGCCAAGAACTACGGACTAGCGTTCTCACAGATACGCAGTATTTT.

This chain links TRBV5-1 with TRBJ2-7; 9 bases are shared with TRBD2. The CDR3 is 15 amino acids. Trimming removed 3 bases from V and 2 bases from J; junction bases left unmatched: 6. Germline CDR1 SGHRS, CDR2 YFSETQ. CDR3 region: CASSYSGSWTYEQYF. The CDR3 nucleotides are TGCGCCAGCAGCTATAGCGGGAGTTGGACCTACGAGCAGTACTTC.

CDR3 DNA: TGTGCCAGTAGTACAAGGACAGGGGGACCAGATACGCAGTATTTT. As protein: CASSTRTGGPDTQYF. J is TRBJ2-3 and V is TRBV19, with 10 bases aligning to TRBD1. Per germline, CDR1 LNHDA and CDR2 SQIVND (reference sequence). The CDR3 sequence is 15 residues long. J was trimmed by 4 bases and V by 4 bases; bases with no gene match: 5.